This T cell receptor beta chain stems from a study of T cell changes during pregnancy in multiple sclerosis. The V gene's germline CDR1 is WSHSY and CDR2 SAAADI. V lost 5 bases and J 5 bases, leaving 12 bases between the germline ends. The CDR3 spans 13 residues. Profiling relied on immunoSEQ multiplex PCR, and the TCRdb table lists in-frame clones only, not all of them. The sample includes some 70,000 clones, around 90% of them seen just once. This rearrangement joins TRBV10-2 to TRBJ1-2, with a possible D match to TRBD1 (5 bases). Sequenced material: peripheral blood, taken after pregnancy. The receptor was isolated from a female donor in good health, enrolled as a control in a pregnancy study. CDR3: CASSTGGEYGYTF. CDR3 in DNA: TGCGCCAGCAGTACAGGCGGCGAGTATGGCTACACCTTC.